Below, 21 T cell receptor beta chains from the same sample are listed, as sequenced in a study of T cells in Graves' hyperthyroidism and ophthalmopathy. RNA transcripts yielded amplified TCR beta CDR3 regions. Using the HTBI primer set, a first-round RT-PCR was run on the TCR CDR3. TCRdb itself ran the multiplex PCR reads through MiXCR, one entry per CDR3 protein. The sample has roughly 380,000 distinct CDR3 sequences; approximately 15% are singletons. The sequencing input was blood. The receptors shown here come from a woman aged 55-70 years with Graves' hyperthyroidism.

In its sample, this clonotype was seen many times. This rearrangement joins TRBV27 to TRBJ1-1; D unclear. The CDR3 has 14 amino acids. Germline CDR1 is MNHEY and CDR2 is SMNVEV (reference sequence). Trimming took 4 bases from V and 1 from J, leaving 10 bases between them. CDR3 in amino acids: CASSSFGENTEAFF. The DNA for the CDR3 is TGTGCCAGCAGTTCCTTTGGAGAGAACACTGAAGCTTTCTTT.

This clonotype was observed at least ten times. V gene TRBV11-2 combines with J gene TRBJ2-7, with D possibly TRBD1 on 5 matching bases. In germline, CDR1 is SGHAT, CDR2 FQNNGV. V lost 6 bases to trimming and J lost 3 bases, with 9 bases between them. This CDR3 is 12 amino acids long. The CDR3 DNA is TGTGCCAGCAGTTCCCAGGGCTACGAGCAGTACTTC. Translating gives CASSSQGYEQYF.

A few counts support this clonotype. The gene calls are TRBV28 and TRBJ2-4, with 7 bases matching TRBD1. Germline lookup yields CDR1 MDHEN and CDR2 SYDVKM. CDR3 length: 16 residues. The V segment lost 5 bases and the J segment 2 bases; nucleotides outside the gene matches: 9. CDR3 nucleotides: TGTGCCAGCAGTCTCCCGGGACAGACCACCAAAAACATTCAGTACTTC. Translated, it gives CASSLPGQTTKNIQYF.

This clonotype was detected many times. The chain combines TRBV11-2 with TRBJ2-5; 14 bases match TRBD2. The CDR3 consists of 17 residues. J gave up 5 bases and V 0 bases, and 5 bases lay outside the gene matches. Germline lookup yields CDR1 SGHAT and CDR2 FQNNGV. The CDR3 region is CASSLEGLAGGYETQYF. The DNA for the CDR3 is TGTGCCAGCAGCTTAGAAGGACTAGCGGGAGGTTACGAGACCCAGTACTTC.

The CDR3 sequence: CASSRPGETQYF. In DNA form, the CDR3 reads TGTGCCAGCAGCCGTCCGGGGGAGACCCAGTACTTC. The gene calls are TRBV11-2 and TRBJ2-5, with D possibly TRBD2 on 5 matching bases. Trimming left V 5 bases short and J 5 bases short, with 9 bases between. Germline CDR1 is SGHAT and CDR2 is FQNNGV. The CDR3 consists of 12 residues.

There are a few counts of this clonotype. This rearrangement joins TRBV4-1 to TRBJ2-1; 12 nucleotides align to TRBD2. The CDR3 runs 16 residues. V was pared by 5 bases and J by 7 bases, with 9 bases of the junction left unmatched. Germline V gene sequence: CDR1 MGHRA, CDR2 YSYEKL. CDR3 residues: CASSTNRGTSGNEQFF. Written as DNA, the CDR3 is TGCGCCAGCAGCACGAATCGGGGGACTAGCGGGAATGAGCAGTTCTTC.

The rearrangement uses TRBV4-1 and TRBJ2-3, with unresolved D. This CDR3 region has 17 residues. V shed 4 bases and J shed 0 bases, with 17 bases lying between them. Germline V gene sequence: CDR1 MGHRA, CDR2 YSYEKL. CDR3 residues: CASSLLAVGTSTDTQYF. DNA for the CDR3: TGCGCCAGCAGCCTCCTGGCAGTGGGTACTAGCACAGATACGCAGTATTTT.

This clonotype was seen at least ten times. This chain links TRBV6-1 with TRBJ2-5; the D is unclear. This CDR3 is built from 13 residues. Germline V gene sequence: CDR1 MNHNS, CDR2 SASEGT. V dropped 7 bases and J dropped 0 bases, with 9 bases sitting between them. The CDR3 loop reads CASTSRYQETQYF. Written as DNA, the CDR3 is TGTGCCAGCACGAGCAGGTACCAAGAGACCCAGTACTTC.

This clonotype was observed a handful of times. The chain is built from TRBV19 and TRBJ2-7, with 8 nucleotides matching TRBD2. The CDR3 consists of 16 residues. From germline, CDR1 is LNHDA and CDR2 SQIVND (reference sequence). With V trimmed by 6 bases and J by 0 bases, 10 bases remained unmatched. For the CDR3, the DNA is TGTGCCAGTAGCCGCCGTGGGAGCGGGAGCTCCTACGAGCAGTACTTC. Translated: CASSRRGSGSSYEQYF.

The table lists this clonotype with many counts. The chain has TRBV3-1 and TRBJ1-5, with 7 bases matching TRBD1. CDR1 and CDR2 (germline): LGHDT, YNNKEL (reference sequence). The CDR3 consists of 15 residues. Unmatched junction bases numbered 5, after V lost 0 bases and J lost 6 bases. The CDR3: CASSQETGLSQPQHF. In nucleotides, the CDR3 is TGTGCCAGCAGCCAAGAGACAGGGCTTTCTCAGCCCCAGCATTTT.

Ten or more counts support this clonotype. The chain is built from TRBV11-3 and TRBJ2-1; D not resolved. This CDR3 has 14 amino acids. From germline, CDR1 is SGHNT and CDR2 YENEEA. V was cut by 1 base and J by 8 bases, with 12 bases left in between. The CDR3 bases are TGTGCCAGCAGCTTAGGAGAGTGGCAATATGAGCAGTTCTTC. This gives the protein CASSLGEWQYEQFF.

This clonotype has a count of ten or more. The V and J genes are TRBV6-1 and TRBJ2-1; D gene uncertain. With 9 bases removed from V and 1 base from J, the gap between germline ends came to 16 bases. Looked up from germline, CDR1 is MNHNS and CDR2 is SASEGT. The CDR3 has 15 amino acids. CDR3 in DNA: TGTGCCAGTAGACCCGACTCGGGTTCCTACAATGAGCAGTTCTTC. Translated, it gives CASRPDSGSYNEQFF.

V is TRBV6-1 and J is TRBJ2-5; TRBD2 matches 7 bases. After removal of 6 bases from V and 0 bases from J, the junction contained 4 bases not matched to a gene. The CDR3 spans 14 residues. Germline loops: CDR1 MNHNS, CDR2 SASEGT. The CDR3 region is CASRDGTNQETQYF. The CDR3 DNA follows: TGTGCCAGCAGAGACGGGACTAACCAAGAGACCCAGTACTTC.

The genes are TRBV10-3 and TRBJ2-1; 16 bases match TRBD2. V lost 0 bases to trimming and J lost 7 bases; unmatched junction nucleotides: 3. The germline gives CDR1 ENHRY, CDR2 SYGVKD. This CDR3 comprises 17 residues. DNA of the CDR3: TGTGCCATCAGTGAGTCCCAGGGACTAGCGGGAGGGAATGAGCAGTTCTTC. Its translation: CAISESQGLAGGNEQFF.

This clonotype was detected ten times or more. The rearrangement joins TRBV11-3 to TRBJ2-1; 11 bases map to TRBD2. This CDR3 comprises 17 residues. Germline assignment: CDR1 SGHNT and CDR2 YENEEA. V shed 1 base and J 6 bases; nucleotides not matched to a gene: 8. CDR3 region: CASSLGPGTSGPNEQFF. As DNA, the CDR3 is TGTGCCAGCAGCTTAGGCCCCGGGACTAGCGGACCCAATGAGCAGTTCTTC.

The rearrangement joins TRBV20-1 to TRBJ1-5; D call uncertain. Deletions cut 0 bases from V and 9 bases from J, with 12 bases between. The germline V gene encodes CDR1 DFQATT and CDR2 SNEGSKA (reference sequence). The CDR3 consists of 13 residues. The CDR3 loop is CSARERVGGPQHF. CDR3 DNA sequence: TGCAGTGCTAGAGAGCGAGTGGGAGGGCCCCAGCATTTT.

The chain joins TRBV9 to TRBJ2-1, with 9 bases matching TRBD1. V lost 6 bases to trimming and J lost 8 bases; unmatched junction nucleotides: 9. The CDR3 length is 14 residues. Germline V CDR1 and CDR2: SGDLS, YYNGEE. Here the CDR3 DNA reads TGTGCCAGCACCACCGGGACAGGGTCCGATGAGCAGTTCTTC. Residues: CASTTGTGSDEQFF.

The chain is built from TRBV7-9 and TRBJ2-7; the D gene is possibly TRBD1 (5 bases). V was shortened by 5 bases and J by 6 bases, with 17 bases between the two germline ends. The CDR3 sequence is 14 residues long. The V gene's germline CDR1 is SEHNR and CDR2 FQNEAQ (reference sequence). CDR3 in DNA: TGTGCCAGCAGCGACACAGGTTGGGTGTCCGAGCAGTACTTC. Translating gives CASSDTGWVSEQYF.

The rearrangement uses TRBV19 and TRBJ1-5, with 8 nucleotides matching TRBD1. With V trimmed by 10 bases and J by 6 bases, 8 bases remained unmatched. There are 13 residues in the CDR3. Per the germline V gene, CDR1 is LNHDA and CDR2 is SQIVND (reference sequence). CDR3 loop: CATEDRGGQPQHF. DNA of the CDR3: TGTGCCACCGAAGACAGGGGAGGTCAGCCCCAGCATTTT.

The chain couples TRBV12-3 or TRBV12-4 to TRBJ2-1, with 12 bases lining up with TRBD2. This CDR3 spans 19 amino acids. The trim removed 1 base at V and 0 bases at J, leaving 7 bases unmatched. Here the CDR3 reads CASSLGIGTSGFSYNEQFF. The CDR3 DNA follows: TGTGCCAGCAGTTTAGGCATAGGGACTAGCGGGTTCTCCTACAATGAGCAGTTCTTC.

The CDR3 protein is CASSQATEFYGYTF. The CDR3 DNA reads as TGTGCCAGCAGCCAAGCAACAGAGTTCTATGGCTACACCTTC. V gene TRBV3-1 combines with J gene TRBJ1-2; D is ambiguous. Trimming left V 1 base short and J 4 bases short, with 10 bases between. The germline V gene encodes CDR1 LGHDT and CDR2 YNNKEL (reference sequence). This CDR3 comprises 14 residues.